The text below deals with one TCR beta chain. The antigen is not known. These data originate in a study of cytomegalovirus exposure and HLA in healthy donors. Study in general: Earlier results showed roughly 120 million unique TCR beta sequences derived from approximately 170 million T cells. Findings and caveats of the study: The investigators catalogued 164 TCR beta chains as cytomegalovirus-associated. Under in vitro conditions, three CMV-associated chains were confirmed as specific for CMV antigens.

PCR primers comprised 60 Vbeta and 13 Jbeta primers. Libraries were prepared by immunoSEQ multiplex PCR; TCRdb keeps only in-frame clonotypes and omits some of them. The profile shows approximately 140,000 clones, about two thirds of them singletons. This receptor was identified in a human donor in good health. The sequenced sample consisted of PBMCs.

The CDR3 sequence is CASSQRISMGQQETQYF. CDR3 in DNA: TGTGCCAGCAGCCAAAGAATCAGCATGGGACAACAAGAGACCCAGTACTTC. V gene TRBV11-2 combines with J gene TRBJ2-5; D perhaps matches TRBD1 (6 bases). Germline V gene sequence: CDR1 SGHAT, CDR2 FQNNGV. V lost 5 bases to trimming and J lost 2 bases, with 21 bases between them. This CDR3 has 17 residues. Supplemented by reference TRBV11-2 and TRBJ2-5, the full variable domain reads EAGVAQSPRYKIIEKRQSVAFWCNPISGHATLYWYQQILGQGPKLLIQFQNNGVVDDSQLPKDRFSAERLKGVDSTLKIQPAKLEDSAVYLCASSQRISMGQQETQYFGPGTRLLVL.